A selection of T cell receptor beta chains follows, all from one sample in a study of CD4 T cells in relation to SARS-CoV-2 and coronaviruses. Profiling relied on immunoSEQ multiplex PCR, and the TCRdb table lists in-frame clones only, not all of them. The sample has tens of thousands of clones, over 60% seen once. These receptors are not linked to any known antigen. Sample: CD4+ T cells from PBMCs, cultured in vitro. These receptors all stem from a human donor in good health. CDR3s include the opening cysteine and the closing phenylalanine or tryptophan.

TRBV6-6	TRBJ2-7	CASSPEGYEQYF
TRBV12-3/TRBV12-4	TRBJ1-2	CASSFLSEYGYTF
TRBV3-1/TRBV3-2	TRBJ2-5	CASSRTGAQETQYF
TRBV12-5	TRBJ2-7	CASGLVAGTGSYEQYF
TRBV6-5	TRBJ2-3	CASSQAEGTDTQYF
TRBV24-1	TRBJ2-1	CATSDPGRGDEQFF
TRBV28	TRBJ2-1	CASSLYLAGYNEQFF
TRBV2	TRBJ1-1	CASSETERTQAFF
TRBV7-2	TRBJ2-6	CASSSTGAGSGANVLTF
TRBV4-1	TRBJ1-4	CASSPPRPATNEKLFF
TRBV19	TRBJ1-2	CASTDGHLTYGYTF
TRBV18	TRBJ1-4	CASSPPSSGEKLFF
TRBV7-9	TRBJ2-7	CASSTLWTGSSYEQYF
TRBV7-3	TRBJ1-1	CASSPTGNTEAFF
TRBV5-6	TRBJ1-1	CASSQTGGWSNTEAFF
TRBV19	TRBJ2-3	CASSIGLAGSTDTQYF
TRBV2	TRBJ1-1	CASSEAGGVRTEAFF
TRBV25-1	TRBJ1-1	CASSEPGQNTEAFF
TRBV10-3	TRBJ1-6	CATRDRDNSPLHF
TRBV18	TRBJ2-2	CASSQTGDGELFF
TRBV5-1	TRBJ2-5	CASSFGQVPETQYF
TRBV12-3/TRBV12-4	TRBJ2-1	CASSLNGDEQFF
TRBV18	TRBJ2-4	CASSQAGQQENIQYF
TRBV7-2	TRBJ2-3	CASSIYQNTQYF
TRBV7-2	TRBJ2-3	CASSHGVIPDTQYF
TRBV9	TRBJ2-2	CASSVGGGANTGELFF
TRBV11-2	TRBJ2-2	CASSLEAGGGGELFF
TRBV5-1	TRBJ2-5	CASRPALTGAETQYF
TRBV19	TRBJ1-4	CASGQGRHEKLFF
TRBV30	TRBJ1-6	CAWTVLNNSPLHF
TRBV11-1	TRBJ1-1	CASSHDRDTEAFF
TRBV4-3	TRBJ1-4	CASSQRPATNEKLFF
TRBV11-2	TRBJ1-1	CASSGQTGENTEAFF
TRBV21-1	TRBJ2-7	CASTPLTGTDSGHEQYF
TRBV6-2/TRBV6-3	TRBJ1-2	CASSSWGQGGYTF
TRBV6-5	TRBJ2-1	CASKTSGGYNEQFF
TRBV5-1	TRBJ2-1	CASSLRLAGPGMNEQFF
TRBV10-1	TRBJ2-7	CARKGVAEVLLREEYF
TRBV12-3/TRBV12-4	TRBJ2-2	CASRPITGELFF
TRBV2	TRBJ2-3	CASSERGDTQYF
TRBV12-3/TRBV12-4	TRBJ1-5	CASSLPPNQPQHF
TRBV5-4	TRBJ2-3	CASSLMRLEGTDTQYF
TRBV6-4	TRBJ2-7	CASSERGPPYEQYF
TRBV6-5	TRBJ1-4	CASAALQGDEKLFF
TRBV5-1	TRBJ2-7	CASSLGVGRGYEQYF
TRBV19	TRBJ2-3	CASSTRGLPDTQYF
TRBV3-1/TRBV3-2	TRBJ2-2	CASSTSGGDTGELFF
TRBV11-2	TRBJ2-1	CASRSPPAGGGPTEQFF
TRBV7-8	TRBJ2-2	CASSMKEGANTGELFF
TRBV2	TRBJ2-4	CASSEFGGAGENIQYF
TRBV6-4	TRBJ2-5	CASSDPRASGRVMEETQYF
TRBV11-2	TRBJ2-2	CASSLVVLGVVGELFF
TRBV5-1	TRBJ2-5	CASRWGEGTETQYF
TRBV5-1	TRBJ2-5	CASSLRELAGEETQYF
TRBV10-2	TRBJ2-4	CASRSGFLRILAGGSDIQYF
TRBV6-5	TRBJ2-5	CASRPGLAGAETQYF
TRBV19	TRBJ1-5	CASSLQGWSNQPQHF
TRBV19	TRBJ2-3	CASSMSLGGDTQYF